The rows below give T cell receptor beta chains drawn from one sample of a study of blood T cell repertoires in COVID-19. The table came from immunoSEQ multiplex PCR; TCRdb's copy has only in-frame clones and leaves some out. This sample carries about 300,000 clones, over 75% of them seen once, and the ten largest clones take 3.5% to 5%. Sequenced material: PBMCs or T cells enriched from blood (not recorded which). These receptors were obtained from a man aged 30 to 39 who had recovered from COVID-19. Each CDR3 is given with its conserved first and last residue. The D gene is left open where the match is weak. Some rows have no size entry. The others give once, few or many, or a class for an expanded clone.

CDR3 protein	CDR3 DNA	clone size	D gene	V gene	J gene
CASSLTAGPNTEAFF	TGTGCCAGCAGTTTGACGGCAGGGCCGAACACTGAAGCTTTCTTT	.	.	TRBV27	TRBJ1-1
CASSLGQASNQPQHF	TGTGCCAGCAGTCTAGGACAGGCTAGCAATCAGCCCCAGCATTTT	.	TRBD1	TRBV5-5	TRBJ1-5
CASSPGQTGELFF	TGTGCCAGCTCACCGGGACAGACCGGGGAGCTGTTTTTT	few	TRBD1	TRBV18	TRBJ2-2
CASRPYGGDGELFF	TGCGCCAGCAGACCGTACGGGGGGGACGGGGAGCTGTTTTTT	.	TRBD2	TRBV5-1	TRBJ2-2
CASSSPLTSYEQYF	TGTGCCAGCAGTTCCCCACTTACCTCCTACGAGCAGTACTTC	.	.	TRBV11-2	TRBJ2-7
CASDPGDYEQYF	TGTGCCAGCGACCCAGGGGACTACGAGCAGTACTTC	.	.	TRBV2	TRBJ2-7
CASSLAYEQYF	TGTGCCAGCAGCTTAGCGTACGAGCAGTACTTC	.	.	TRBV11-2	TRBJ2-7
CASSQSLRGVDEQYF	TGTGCCAGCAGCCAGAGCCTCAGGGGGGTGGACGAGCAGTACTTC	.	.	TRBV7-8	TRBJ2-7
CASSLGSGRGETQYF	TGTGCCAGCAGCTTAGGGAGCGGCAGAGGAGAGACCCAGTACTTC	.	.	TRBV11-2	TRBJ2-5
CASSLDVPYNEQFF	TGTGCCAGCAGCTTAGACGTCCCCTACAATGAGCAGTTCTTC	.	.	TRBV11-3	TRBJ2-1
CASNHRSTGELFF	TGTGCCAGCAATCACAGGAGCACCGGGGAGCTGTTTTTT	.	.	TRBV5-8	TRBJ2-2
CASSPPLHERVLDTQYF	TGTGCCAGCTCACCACCGCTACACGAGCGGGTACTGGATACGCAGTATTTT	.	.	TRBV18	TRBJ2-3
CASGGGNNQPQHF	TGTGCCTCGGGGGGGGGCAACAATCAGCCCCAGCATTTT	.	.	TRBV28	TRBJ1-5
CASSPDRGSLMNTEAFF	TGTGCCAGCTCACCTGACAGGGGGTCCCTGATGAACACTGAAGCTTTCTTT	.	TRBD1	TRBV18	TRBJ1-1
CASSSYRGSNTEAFF	TGTGCCAGCAGTTCTTACCGGGGGTCGAACACTGAAGCTTTCTTT	once	.	TRBV27	TRBJ1-1
CASSSGQGWYGYTF	TGTGCCAGCAGCTCGGGACAGGGCTGGTATGGCTACACCTTC	.	TRBD1	TRBV5-4	TRBJ1-2
CASKEGTNYGYTF	TGTGCCAGCAAGGAGGGTACGAACTATGGCTACACCTTC	.	.	TRBV2	TRBJ1-2
CASSLRLASYEQYF	TGTGCCAGCAGCCTTCGACTAGCAAGTTACGAGCAGTACTTC	.	TRBD2	TRBV7-8	TRBJ2-7
CASRTSGGDEQFF	TGCGCCAGCAGGACTAGCGGGGGCGATGAGCAGTTCTTC	.	TRBD2	TRBV5-1	TRBJ2-1
CASRAGTSGQADTQYF	TGTGCCAGCAGGGCCGGGACTAGCGGACAGGCAGATACGCAGTATTTT	few	TRBD2	TRBV2	TRBJ2-3
CASSSQSIAYTGELFF	TGTGCTAGCAGCTCCCAAAGTATAGCGTACACCGGGGAGCTGTTTTTT	.	.	TRBV7-7	TRBJ2-2
CASSPLDSSGNTIYF	TGTGCCAGCTCACCGTTAGACAGCTCTGGAAACACCATATATTTT	.	.	TRBV18	TRBJ1-3
CASSIKGQAAWGSNQPQHF	TGTGCCAGTAGTATAAAGGGACAGGCGGCCTGGGGTAGCAATCAGCCCCAGCATTTT	.	TRBD1	TRBV19	TRBJ1-5
CSVEQGGNWGYTF	TGCAGCGTTGAGCAAGGGGGCAACTGGGGCTACACCTTC	.	TRBD1	TRBV29-1	TRBJ1-2
CASTVVSRPYEQYF	TGTGCCAGCACCGTAGTGTCCAGGCCCTACGAGCAGTACTTC	.	.	TRBV28	TRBJ2-7
CASSPGDRGPVLRWGYTF	TGTGCCAGCAGCCCGGGGGACAGGGGGCCGGTTTTGAGGTGGGGCTACACCTTC	.	TRBD1	TRBV7-2	TRBJ1-2
CASSPGRLTRTEAFF	TGTGCCAGCAGTCCCGGTAGACTCACTAGGACTGAAGCTTTCTTT	once	.	TRBV27	TRBJ1-1
CASSLVPNEQFF	TGTGCCAGCAGCCTCGTCCCCAATGAGCAGTTCTTC	once	.	TRBV11-3	TRBJ2-1
CAYSGTGGAGNYNEQFF	TGTGCCTACTCCGGGACAGGGGGCGCGGGGAACTACAATGAGCAGTTCTTC	.	TRBD1	TRBV2	TRBJ2-1
CASRPPGGKDYGYTF	TGTGCCAGCCGTCCACCGGGGGGGAAGGACTATGGCTACACCTTC	.	.	TRBV2	TRBJ1-2